This entry concerns a single T cell receptor beta chain. In the original analysis: Amplified reference gene primers provided the basis for estimating nucleated cell counts. Libraries were prepared by immunoSEQ multiplex PCR; TCRdb keeps only in-frame clonotypes and omits some of them. The DNA gave D and trimming, while V, J and clone size come from that table. This table has 300,000 to 450,000 clones, about 90% appearing once. These data originate in a study of blood T cell repertoires in COVID-19. Participants' reported clinical history set cohort assignment. Sequenced material: PBMCs or T cells enriched from blood (not recorded which). This receptor was taken from a woman aged 25 to 39 who had been exposed to COVID-19.

The CDR3 spells CASSLEDGGGYTF. CDR3 sequence (DNA): TGCGCCAGCAGCTTGGAGGATGGGGGCGGCTACACCTTC. J is TRBJ1-2 and V is TRBV5-1; possibly TRBD1 for D (6 bases). Germline CDR1 SGHRS, CDR2 YFSETQ. The CDR3 has 13 residues. The V end was cut by 0 bases, the J end by 8 bases, with 11 bases between.